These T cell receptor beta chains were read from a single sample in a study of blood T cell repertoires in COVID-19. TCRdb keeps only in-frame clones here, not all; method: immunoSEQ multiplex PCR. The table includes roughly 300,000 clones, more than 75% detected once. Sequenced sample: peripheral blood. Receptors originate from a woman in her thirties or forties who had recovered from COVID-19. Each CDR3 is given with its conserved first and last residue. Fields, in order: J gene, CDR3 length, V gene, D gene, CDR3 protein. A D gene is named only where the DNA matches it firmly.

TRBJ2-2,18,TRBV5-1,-,CASSSRLLQAPGTGELFF
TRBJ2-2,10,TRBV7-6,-,CASSRGELFF
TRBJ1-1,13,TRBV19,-,CASSVRVNTEAFF
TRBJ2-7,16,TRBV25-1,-,CASSESPGRSSYEQYF
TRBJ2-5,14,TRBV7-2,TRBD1,CASSSQGVGETQYF
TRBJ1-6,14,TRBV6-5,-,CASSYARYNSPLHF
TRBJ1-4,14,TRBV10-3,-,CAISESRTFEKLFF
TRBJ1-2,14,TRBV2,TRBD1,CASSGDRGRFGYTF
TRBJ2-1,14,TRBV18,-,CASSPMRSYNEQFF
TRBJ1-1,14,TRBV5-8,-,CASSLGVRGLAAFF
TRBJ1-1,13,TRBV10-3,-,CAITGDLGTEAFF
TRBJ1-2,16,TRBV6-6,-,CASSYGLEGGNYGYTF
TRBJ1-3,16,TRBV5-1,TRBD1,CASSLTGGGSGNTIYF
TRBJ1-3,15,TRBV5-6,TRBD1,CASSSLDRAGNTIYF
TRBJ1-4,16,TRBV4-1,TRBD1,CASSQDRGQVNEKLFF
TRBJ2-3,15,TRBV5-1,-,CASSLGVSSTDTQYF
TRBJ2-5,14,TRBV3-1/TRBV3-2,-,CASSYSTGGETQYF
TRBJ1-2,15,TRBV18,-,CASSPPSSRDYGYTF
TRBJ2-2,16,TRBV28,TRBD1,CASGTGGAPATGELFF
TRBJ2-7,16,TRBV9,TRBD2,CASSPRVAGGSYEQYF
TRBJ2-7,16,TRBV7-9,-,CASSLGSPGQTYEQYF
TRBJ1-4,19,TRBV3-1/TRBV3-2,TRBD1,CASSPGQGLMGLRGEKLFF
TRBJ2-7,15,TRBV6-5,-,CASSYSLSGPYEQYF
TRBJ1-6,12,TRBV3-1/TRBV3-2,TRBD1,CASSQGDRTGVF